This T cell receptor beta chain was obtained from a study of T cell repertoires in cytomegalovirus infection (dated by TCRdb to about 2019). About the study as a whole: Recently identified HLA-C-restricted CMV epitopes, whose presentation resists viral immunomodulation, were targeted by peptide stimulations together with well-studied HLA-B-restricted epitopes. Because public TCR beta signatures pointed to carriage of CMV infection together with the matching HLA type, the HLA type of each donor mattered for the analysis.

The sample's treatment or condition, from its label and the paper: in vitro stimulation with specific CMV peptide epitopes to enrich CMV-specific T cells. This clonotype was found a few times. Its binding antigen is unknown. Base-call qualities are not available, and no considerably larger clone is one nucleotide away. What the authors observed across the whole study: The ex vivo response was dominated by HLA-C-restricted CMV-specific TCR beta clonotypes, and the single most frequent clonotype in two of eight donors was supplied by these HLA-C-restricted clonotypes. In both this cohort and an independent cohort of several hundred donors, the cumulative frequency of public TCR beta family members distinguished carriers of CMV infection plus the relevant HLA type.

The listed sequencing device is Illumina HiSeq 1500. Starting from the raw public reads, TCRdb applied fastp trimming at Q25, assembled clones with MiXCR and retained in-frame beta chains. Each entry merges the rows of one CDR3 protein and shows their most common DNA and genes. The table for this sample lists approximately 260,000 distinct CDR3 sequences; around 20% of them were counted only once. The ten most abundant clones make up under 25% of the sample. Including cysteine and phenylalanine, the CDR3 has 15 amino acids. Only CDR3 DNA remains: 45 bases, in frame from the first base. From the germline V gene, CDR1 is SNHLY and CDR2 is FYNNEI. V and J are trimmed by 8 bases and 10 bases, and the gene matches miss 15 bases of the junction.

This specimen consisted of cultured PBMCs, obtained from culture after CMV antigen stimulation. Recombination connected TRBV2 to TRBJ1-5, with TRBD1 identical over 9 junction bases. This TCR was recovered from a human donor in good health (CMV status not recorded). Some clones in this sample may be carry-over from other donors' samples. The DNA sequence reads TGTGCCAGCGGTCCCGACAGGGGGGTGGTAAGCCCCCAGCATTTT. Its protein reads: CASGPDRGVVSPQHF.